Sequencing of this T cell receptor beta chain was carried out in a study of molecular identifiers for immune sequencing clone quantification. Each CDR3 protein gets one entry after TCRdb re-called the PCR reads with MiXCR. The sample contains 490,000 or so distinct CDR3 sequences, about 25% of which appear only once. The CDR3 is made up of 15 amino acids. Germline V CDR1 and CDR2: MNHEY, SVGEGT. The ends were cut back, 2 bases at V and 3 bases at J, with 11 bases in the middle. This clonotype was detected many times. This sequence joins TRBV6-2 or TRBV6-3 and TRBJ1-5, with D perhaps matching TRBD1 (6 bases). What was sequenced was naive CD8+ T cells from blood, with Jurkat cell RNA spiked in. Specified subset: FACS-sorted CD8+CD4-CCR7+CD45RA+ naive T cells. The source is a human donor in good health. Some libraries in this study had Jurkat cell RNA spiked in. The CDR3 coding sequence is TGTGCCAGCAGTTACGTCTGGGACAACAATCAGCCCCAGCATTTT. Amino acids: CASSYVWDNNQPQHF.